Each of the 5 T cell receptor beta chains below was sequenced from the same sample in a study of blood T cells in healthy people across ages (dated by TCRdb to about 2015). Receptors were amplified or captured by 5' RACE. Sequenced using an Illumina HiSeq 2500. A second PCR of about 6 to 11 cycles was run with a J-beta primer mix and a sample-barcoded 5' primer. Through fastp at Q25 and MiXCR, TCRdb rebuilt clones from the public reads, retaining in-frame beta chains. CDR3 protein sequences are deduplicated, and each keeps its most common genes and DNA. In this sample the table shows 1.5 million to 2 million distinct CDR3 sequences, less than 50% of which occur a single time. Less than 2.5% of the sample belongs to the ten largest clones. What was sequenced was blood. Receptors were obtained from a woman aged 35 to 49 in good health.

This clonotype was counted a few times. The chain couples TRBV5-1 to TRBJ2-1, with D maybe TRBD2 (6 bases). The germline CDR1 and CDR2 sequences are SGHRS and YFSETQ. The CDR3 runs to 16 residues. Trimming shortened V by 1 base and J by 6 bases, and 17 bases separated the two germline ends. Here the CDR3 reads CASSLFRAMEGNEQFF. In DNA form, the CDR3 reads TGCGCCAGCAGCTTGTTTCGGGCCATGGAGGGCAATGAGCAGTTCTTC.

This clonotype was observed a handful of times. This sequence joins TRBV5-1 and TRBJ2-1; 11 positions match TRBD2. V was clipped by 0 bases and J by 8 bases; unmatched bases: 13. This CDR3 comprises 18 residues. Germline-derived CDR1 and CDR2 are SGHRS and YFSETQ. The CDR3 nucleotides are TGCGCCAGCAGCTTGGCCTCGGTAGCGGGGGGGCCATCCCATGAGCAGTTCTTC. Its translation: CASSLASVAGGPSHEQFF.

This clonotype has just a few counts. V gene TRBV13 combines with J gene TRBJ2-3, with 11 positions matching TRBD2. Germline CDR1 is PRHDT and CDR2 is FYEKMQ (reference sequence). The CDR3 sequence is 18 residues long. Unmatched junction bases numbered 9, after V lost 4 bases and J lost 0 bases. CDR3 loop: CASSSTGLAGTSTDTQYF. CDR3 nucleotides: TGTGCCAGCAGCTCTACCGGACTAGCGGGTACTAGCACAGATACGCAGTATTTT.

Details on this clonotype: Compared with germline, one end of the junction differs, possibly owing to a read error. The rearrangement uses TRBV5-1 and TRBJ2-6, with D possibly TRBD1 on 6 matching bases. The CDR3 totals 18 residues. Germline V CDR1 and CDR2: SGHRS, YFSETQ. The CDR3 region has the DNA TGCGCCAGCAGCTGGGGGCACGGTGCCCTCTCTGGGGCCGACGTCCTGACTTTC. Encoded protein: CASSWGHGALSGADVLTF.

In its sample, this clonotype was seen a few times. The chain joins TRBV7-2 to TRBJ2-3; 9 bases agree with TRBD2. This CDR3 is 18 amino acids long. J gave up 5 bases and V 2 bases, and 14 bases lay outside the gene matches. Germline loops: CDR1 SGHTA, CDR2 FQGNSA. The CDR3 spells CASSLRAVAGGWIDTQYF. CDR3 bases: TGTGCCAGCAGCTTAAGGGCGGTGGCGGGGGGGTGGATAGATACGCAGTATTTT.